The 20 T cell receptor beta chains presented below share a single source sample, sequenced in a study of T cell responses to AZD1222 COVID-19 vaccine. Clones were read by immunoSEQ multiplex PCR, and TCRdb kept only the in-frame ones, dropping some. The sample yields over 90,000 clones, 90% seen once. The material sequenced was peripheral blood, taken on day 0 of AZD1222 vaccination. These receptors all stem from an adult in good health.

The chain uses TRBV9 and TRBJ1-2, with D unclear. Germline V gene sequence: CDR1 SGDLS, CDR2 YYNGEE. Trimming left V 6 bases short and J 4 bases short, with 10 bases between. The CDR3 extends over 12 amino acids. The CDR3 sequence is CASTSQRYGYTF. The CDR3 bases are TGTGCCAGCACGTCACAACGCTATGGCTACACCTTC.

This chain links TRBV29-1 with TRBJ1-3; D remains unclear. V lost 7 bases to trimming and J lost 7 bases, with 11 bases between them. Per germline, CDR1 SQVTM and CDR2 ANQGSEA. The CDR3 is made up of 11 amino acids. The CDR3 loop is CSAGMSNTIYF. DNA of the CDR3: TGCAGCGCCGGGATGAGTAACACCATATATTTT.

This sequence joins TRBV6-6 and TRBJ1-5; tentatively, D is TRBD1 (5 bases). Germline loops: CDR1 MNHNY, CDR2 SVGAGI (reference sequence). This CDR3 has 14 amino acids. The V end lost 5 bases, the J end lost 4 bases, and 12 bases lay between the germline ends. The CDR3 nucleotides are TGTGCCAGCAGTCTCCGTGGGGCTAATCAGCCCCAGCATTTT. This gives the protein CASSLRGANQPQHF.

The chain combines TRBV6-5 with TRBJ1-1; D not resolved. Germline CDR1 MNHEY, CDR2 SVGAGI. The CDR3 extends over 13 amino acids. Trimming stripped 5 bases from V and 5 bases from J, with 12 bases between. CDR3 amino acids: CASSPHTRTEAFF. In DNA, the CDR3 is TGTGCCAGCAGTCCACACACACGGACTGAAGCTTTCTTT.

This clone was detected only once. The chain combines TRBV11-2 with TRBJ2-5, with D perhaps assigned TRBD1 or TRBD2 (6 bases each). The CDR3 spans 14 residues. Germline loops: CDR1 SGHAT, CDR2 FQNNGV. The ends were cut back, 5 bases at V and 5 bases at J, with 15 bases in the middle. In DNA form, the CDR3 reads TGTGCCAGCAGCCAGGTGGGGGGCCGGGAGACCCAGTACTTC. This gives the protein CASSQVGGRETQYF.

V is TRBV6-4 and J is TRBJ2-3; D may be TRBD2 (5 bases). The CDR3 loop spans 15 amino acids. CDR1 is MRHNA, CDR2 SNTAGT, per germline. The V and J ends lost 7 bases and 2 bases respectively, with 16 bases between them. CDR3 region: CASTHSVGYTDTQYF. For the CDR3, the DNA is TGTGCCAGCACCCATAGCGTCGGTTACACAGATACGCAGTATTTT.

The rearrangement links TRBV25-1 to TRBJ1-5, with D perhaps TRBD1 (6 bases). Per germline, CDR1 MGHDK and CDR2 SYGVNS. The CDR3 extends over 16 amino acids. Trimming shortened V by 2 bases and J by 1 base, and 12 bases separated the two germline ends. The CDR3 nucleotides read TGTGCCAGCAGTGAAGACCGGGGGGCAAGCAATCAGCCCCAGCATTTT. This translates into CASSEDRGASNQPQHF. Drawing the rest from reference TRBV25-1 and TRBJ1-5, the complete variable domain is EADIYQTPRYLVIGTGKKITLECSQTMGHDKMYWYQQDPGMELHLIHYSYGVNSTEKGDLSSESTVSRIRTEHFPLTLESARPSHTSQYLCASSEDRGASNQPQHFGDGTRLSIL.

The genes are TRBV4-1 and TRBJ1-2; 10 nucleotides match TRBD1. V dropped 5 bases and J dropped 7; count of bases not matched to a gene: 10. CDR3 length equals 15 residues. Germline-derived CDR1 and CDR2 are MGHRA and YSYEKL. CDR3 sequence: CASSSGTGDRVGYTF. As DNA, the CDR3 is TGCGCCAGCAGCTCGGGGACAGGGGACCGGGTTGGCTACACCTTC.

This chain connects TRBV11-2 to TRBJ1-2, with D hard to call. CDR1 is SGHAT and CDR2 is FQNNGV in the germline V gene. V was shortened by 0 bases and J by 4 bases, with 6 bases between the two germline ends. The CDR3 contains 13 residues. Here the CDR3 reads CASSLDKAYGYTF. CDR3 DNA: TGTGCCAGCAGCTTAGATAAAGCCTATGGCTACACCTTC.

This clone was seen more than once but under ten times. The V and J genes are TRBV5-1 and TRBJ1-2, with D perhaps matching TRBD1 (6 bases). The V end was cut by 0 bases, the J end by 8 bases, with 23 bases between. Germline-derived CDR1 and CDR2 are SGHRS and YFSETQ. This CDR3 has 17 amino acids. The CDR3 DNA sequence: TGCGCCAGCAGCTTGGCCTATCGGGGGGCGCGGAACGGCGGCTACACCTTC. Its protein product is CASSLAYRGARNGGYTF. The full variable domain, its missing parts supplied by reference TRBV5-1 and TRBJ1-2, is KAGVTQTPRYLIKTRGQQVTLSCSPISGHRSVSWYQQTPGQGLQFLFEYFSETQRNKGNFPGRFSGRQFSNSRSEMNVSTLELGDSALYLCASSLAYRGARNGGYTFGSGTRLTVV.

This rearrangement joins TRBV5-6 to TRBJ2-7; possible D gene TRBD2, 6 bases. Germline CDR1 reads SGHDT; CDR2 reads YYEEEE. Deletions cut 4 bases from V and 3 bases from J, with 11 bases between. CDR3 length equals 13 residues. CDR3 loop: CASSPRGSYEQYF. The CDR3 nucleotides read TGTGCCAGCAGCCCCCGGGGGAGCTACGAGCAGTACTTC.

The chain is built from TRBV10-3 and TRBJ2-5; D is unresolved. The germline CDR1 and CDR2 sequences are ENHRY and SYGVKD. Trimming left V 6 bases short and J 4 bases short, with 12 bases between. This CDR3 is 13 amino acids long. CDR3 region: CAISPDGLETQYF. Written as DNA, the CDR3 is TGTGCCATCAGCCCCGACGGTTTAGAGACCCAGTACTTC.

V usage is TRBV28 and J usage is TRBJ1-6, with TRBD1 identical over 7 bases. Germline V gene lookup returns CDR1 MDHEN and CDR2 SYDVKM. V shed 7 bases, J shed 7 bases, and the junction held 7 bases outside the gene matches. The CDR3 extends over 14 amino acids. CDR3 in amino acids: CASNPGQLNSPLHF. The CDR3 DNA sequence: TGTGCCAGCAACCCGGGACAGCTAAATTCACCCCTCCACTTT.

Only one count was recorded for this clone. Germline is not matched at one junction end, which may reflect a read error. This rearrangement joins TRBV4-1 to TRBJ2-1; 10 positions agree with TRBD2. Per the germline V gene, CDR1 is MGHRA and CDR2 is YSYEKL. The CDR3 consists of 16 residues. The CDR3 sequence: CARSSPAGGSGDEQFF. The CDR3 DNA is TGCGCCCGCAGCAGTCCAGCGGGGGGGTCGGGGGATGAGCAGTTCTTC.

The rearrangement links TRBV28 to TRBJ2-7; possible D gene TRBD1, 5 bases. From germline, CDR1 is MDHEN and CDR2 SYDVKM. Trimming took off 4 bases at V and 6 bases at J, with 22 bases between the two ends. The CDR3 runs 16 residues. The DNA for the CDR3 is TGTGCCAGCAGTTACCCCTCTCGGCAGGGTCGGGTCGAGCAGTACTTC. Translation gives CASSYPSRQGRVEQYF. The full variable domain, its missing parts supplied by reference TRBV28 and TRBJ2-7, is DVKVTQSSRYLVKRTGEKVFLECVQDMDHENMFWYRQDPGLGLRLIYFSYDVKMKEKGDIPEGYSVSREKKERFSLILESASTNQTSMYLCASSYPSRQGRVEQYFGPGTRLTVT.

V gene TRBV6-1 combines with J gene TRBJ2-3, with 12 positions matching TRBD2. The CDR3 totals 15 residues. Germline loops: CDR1 MNHNS, CDR2 SASEGT. Trimming cost V 2 bases and J 5 bases; bases outside gene matches: 2. CDR3 residues: CASSELAGGQDTQYF. DNA for the CDR3: TGTGCCAGCAGTGAACTAGCGGGGGGGCAAGATACGCAGTATTTT.

The genes are TRBV7-2 and TRBJ2-3; D is possibly TRBD2 (6 bases). The V and J ends lost 6 bases and 4 bases respectively, with 14 bases between them. In germline, CDR1 is SGHTA, CDR2 FQGNSA. The CDR3 is 14 residues long. The CDR3 DNA sequence: TGTGCCAGCAGTCGACTAGTCGGGGCAGATACGCAGTATTTT. Its translation is CASSRLVGADTQYF. Variable domain in full (rest from reference TRBV7-2 and TRBJ2-3): GAGVSQSPSNKVTEKGKDVELRCDPISGHTALYWYRQSLGQGLEFLIYFQGNSAPDKSGLPSDRFSAERTGGSVSTLTIQRTQQEDSAVYLCASSRLVGADTQYFGPGTRLTVL.

This chain links TRBV2 with TRBJ1-1; no definite D call. The V gene lost 7 bases and the J gene lost 4 bases, with 7 bases spanning the gap. Germline assignment: CDR1 SNHLY and CDR2 FYNNEI. CDR3 length: 11 amino acids. The CDR3 sequence: CASTSGTEAFF. The CDR3 DNA reads TGTGCCAGCACCTCGGGCACTGAAGCTTTCTTT.

The chain employs TRBV13 and TRBJ2-5; maybe TRBD2 (5 bases). Per germline, CDR1 PRHDT and CDR2 FYEKMQ (reference sequence). Between the trimmed V and J ends, which lost 3 bases and 1 base, there was a span of 9 bases. The CDR3 is made up of 14 amino acids. The CDR3 protein is CASSFRTPQETQYF. CDR3 sequence (DNA): TGTGCCAGCAGCTTTAGGACTCCCCAAGAGACCCAGTACTTC.

V gene TRBV10-2 combines with J gene TRBJ1-5, with D maybe TRBD1 (5 bases). The CDR3 spans 15 residues. V was shortened by 2 bases and J by 3 bases, with 11 bases between the two germline ends. Germline-derived CDR1 and CDR2 are WSHSY and SAAADI. CDR3 DNA sequence: TGCGCCAGCAGTGAGGGCGGGGGATCCAATCAGCCCCAGCATTTT. It codes for CASSEGGGSNQPQHF.